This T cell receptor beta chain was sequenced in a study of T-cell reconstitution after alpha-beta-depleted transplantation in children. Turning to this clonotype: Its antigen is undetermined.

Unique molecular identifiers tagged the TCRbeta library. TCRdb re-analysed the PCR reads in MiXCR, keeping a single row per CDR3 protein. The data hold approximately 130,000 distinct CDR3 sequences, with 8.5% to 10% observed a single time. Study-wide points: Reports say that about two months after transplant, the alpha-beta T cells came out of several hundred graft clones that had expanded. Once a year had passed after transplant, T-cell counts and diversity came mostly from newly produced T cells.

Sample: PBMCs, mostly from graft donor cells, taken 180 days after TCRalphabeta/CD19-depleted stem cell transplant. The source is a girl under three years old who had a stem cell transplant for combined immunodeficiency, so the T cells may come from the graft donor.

The DNA for the CDR3 is TGTGCCAGCAGCTTACTACACGCTGAAGCTTTCTTT. It yields the protein CASSLLHAEAFF. The chain uses TRBV11-1 and TRBJ1-1; D not certain. The V end was cut by 2 bases, the J end by 6 bases, with 7 bases between. Germline loops: CDR1 SGHAT, CDR2 FQDESV (reference sequence). The CDR3 is 12 residues long. Full variable domain (remainder filled in from reference TRBV11-1 and TRBJ1-1): EAEVAQSPRYKITEKSQAVAFWCDPISGHATLYWYRQILGQGPELLVQFQDESVVDDSQLPKDRFSAERLKGVDSTLKIQPAELGDSAMYLCASSLLHAEAFFGQGTRLTVV.